The 9 T cell receptor beta chains given below trace back to one sample, sequenced in a study of T cell responses to AZD1222 COVID-19 vaccine. The table came from immunoSEQ multiplex PCR; TCRdb's copy has only in-frame clones and leaves some out. The table records approximately 49,000 clones, roughly 84% of them present only once. The source was peripheral blood, collected on day 0 of MenACWY control vaccination. All receptors derive from an adult in good health.

V gene TRBV14 combines with J gene TRBJ2-7; 8 nucleotides agree with TRBD2. V lost 4 bases and J lost 6; bases outside the gene matches: 17. This CDR3 spans 17 amino acids. From germline, CDR1 is SGHDN and CDR2 FVKESK. The CDR3 sequence is CASSRTRGTSGPSEQYF. The CDR3, as DNA: TGTGCCAGCAGCCGAACCAGAGGGACTAGTGGGCCCTCCGAGCAGTACTTC.

A note on this clone: Relative to the germline gene, one junction end is altered; a read error may explain this. This sequence joins TRBV7-3 and TRBJ2-7; D possibly corresponds to TRBD1 (6 bases). Germline V CDR1 and CDR2: SGHTA, FQGTGA. This CDR3 spans 10 amino acids. The CDR3 is CASSTYLRGF. CDR3 nucleotides: TGTGCCAGCAGCACATATCTCAGGGGATTC.

In this sample, this clone turned up once. The V gene is TRBV3-1 (or the pseudogene TRBV3-2), the J gene TRBJ2-2, with D maybe TRBD1 (5 bases). Germline CDR1 is LGHDT and CDR2 is YNNKEL (reference sequence). The CDR3 contains 13 residues. Between the trimmed V and J ends, which lost 0 bases and 9 bases, there was a span of 8 bases. CDR3 sequence reads: CASSQEQGRELFF. CDR3 sequence (DNA): TGTGCCAGCAGCCAAGAGCAGGGAAGGGAGCTGTTTTTT.

The CDR3 nucleotides read TGTGCCAGCAGTTACCGGATGTGGGCAGGGGGTCGGGGCTACACCTTC. Translated, it gives CASSYRMWAGGRGYTF. The V gene is TRBV6-5, the J gene TRBJ1-2; 7 bases line up with TRBD1. Per germline, CDR1 MNHEY and CDR2 SVGAGI. J lost 8 bases, V lost 2 bases, and 14 bases had no gene match. This CDR3 contains 16 residues.

In its sample, this clone was seen once. This sequence joins TRBV30 and TRBJ1-2; D remains ambiguous. V was trimmed by 0 bases and J by 0 bases, leaving 11 bases between them. The germline gives CDR1 GTSNPN, CDR2 SVGIG (reference sequence). This CDR3 contains 15 residues. The CDR3, as DNA: TGTGCCTGGAGTGTTTGGACCATTCCTAACTATGGCTACACCTTC. Translated: CAWSVWTIPNYGYTF.

V gene TRBV7-2 combines with J gene TRBJ2-2; the D is unclear. Germline V gene sequence: CDR1 SGHTA, CDR2 FQGNSA. This CDR3 comprises 15 residues. V shed 2 bases and J shed 0 bases, with 7 bases lying between them. The CDR3 region is CASSLNPTNTGELFF. The CDR3 DNA follows: TGTGCCAGCAGCTTAAACCCTACGAACACCGGGGAGCTGTTTTTT.

This clone was counted once. This rearrangement joins TRBV6-5 to TRBJ1-1; D uncertain. There are 13 residues in the CDR3. V lost 2 bases to trimming and J lost 3 bases, with 7 bases between them. Germline V gene sequence: CDR1 MNHEY, CDR2 SVGAGI. In nucleotides, the CDR3 is TGTGCCAGCAGTTACGAGGGAGACACTGAAGCTTTCTTT. This translates into CASSYEGDTEAFF.

This clone was seen a few times. The rearrangement joins TRBV5-1 to TRBJ2-1, with 8 positions matching TRBD2. Germline assignment: CDR1 SGHRS and CDR2 YFSETQ. The CDR3 contains 16 residues. Trimming at V came to 2 bases and at J to 8 bases, leaving 12 bases not matched to a gene. The CDR3: CASSFDGGVIVDEQFF. DNA of the CDR3: TGCGCCAGCAGCTTCGACGGGGGGGTAATCGTAGATGAGCAGTTCTTC.

The chain links TRBV6-5 to TRBJ1-3; possibly TRBD1 for D (6 bases). CDR3 length equals 15 residues. Germline assignment: CDR1 MNHEY and CDR2 SVGAGI. The V gene lost 6 bases and the J gene lost 6 bases, with 18 bases spanning the gap. As DNA, the CDR3 is TGTGCCAGCAGACTTCACAGGGCGGGGGAAAACACCATATATTTT. Amino acid sequence: CASRLHRAGENTIYF.